One T cell receptor beta chain is described in this entry. Its target is not known. Deletions cut 0 bases from V and 5 bases from J, with 10 bases between. Per the germline V gene, CDR1 is LGHNA and CDR2 is YSLEER. This CDR3 region has 14 residues. TCRdb re-called the RT-PCR reads with MiXCR, one entry per CDR3 protein. The sample shows over 10,000 distinct CDR3 sequences, approximately 84% of them seen only once. This entry belongs to a study of yellow fever vaccine responses in identical twins. Study outcomes and limitations: A vaccine T cell response that seemed partly convergent and partly personalized was reported in twins.

The sequencing used T cells from blood (PBMCs), unsorted or a sorted subset (not recorded which), collected before or after yellow fever vaccination (not recorded which). The TCR sequence derives from a woman aged 18-29 years who received the yellow fever vaccine. The J gene is TRBJ2-5, the V gene TRBV4-3; D unclear. The CDR3 sequence: CASSQDRRMETQYF. CDR3 coding DNA: TGCGCCAGCAGCCAAGATCGTCGTATGGAGACCCAGTACTTC.